The present TCR beta chain was sequenced within a study of vaccination effects on CD4 cells after COVID-19. Study-wide findings and caveats: Marked clonal contraction of infection- and vaccine-induced clones was seen late after vaccination. Common cold coronavirus cross-reactivity was shown by only 1 of 255 vaccine-induced clones in healthy vaccinees.

The ViraFEST assay expanded antigen-specific CD4+ T cells with viral peptide pools before sequencing. Culture proceeded for 9 to 11 days, and CD4+ T cells were then isolated. Nucleocapsid antibody tests were negative, and the vaccine recipients had no prior SARS-CoV-2 infection. The protocol was immunoSEQ multiplex PCR, while the TCRdb copy is restricted to in-frame clones and leaves out a portion. The table shows about 43,000 clones, with 70% to 80% occurring only once. This clone came up once. Its antigen is not known. This clonotype was sampled from a human donor who received a COVID-19 vaccine. The sample in question was CD4+ T cells from PBMCs cultured with SARS-CoV-2 spike peptides, obtained before COVID-19 vaccination.

The CDR3 DNA sequence: TGTGCCATCAGTGAGCTGGTGGCGGGACTTTTGGCCGGTACGCAGTATTTT. This encodes CAISELVAGLLAGTQYF. The rearrangement joins TRBV10-3 to TRBJ2-3, with D possibly TRBD2 on 6 matching bases. Trimming cost V 2 bases and J 8 bases, with 23 bases left between them. Germline V CDR1 and CDR2: ENHRY, SYGVKD. CDR3 length: 17 residues.